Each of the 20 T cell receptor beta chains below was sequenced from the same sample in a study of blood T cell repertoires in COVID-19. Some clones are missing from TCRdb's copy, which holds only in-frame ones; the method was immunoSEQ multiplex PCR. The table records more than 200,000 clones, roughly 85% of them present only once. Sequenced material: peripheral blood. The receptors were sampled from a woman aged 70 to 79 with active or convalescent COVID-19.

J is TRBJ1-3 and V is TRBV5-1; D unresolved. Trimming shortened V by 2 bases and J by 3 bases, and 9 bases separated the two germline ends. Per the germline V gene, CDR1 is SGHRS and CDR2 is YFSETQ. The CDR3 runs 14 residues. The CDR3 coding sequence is TGCGCCAGCAGCTTCTCTTCAGGTGGAAACACCATATATTTT. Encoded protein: CASSFSSGGNTIYF.

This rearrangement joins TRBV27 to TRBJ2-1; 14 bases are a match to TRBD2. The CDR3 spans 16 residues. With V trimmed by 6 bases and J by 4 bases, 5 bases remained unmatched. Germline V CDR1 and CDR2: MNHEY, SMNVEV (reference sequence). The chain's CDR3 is CASSRTSGGPYNEQFF. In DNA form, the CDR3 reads TGTGCCAGCAGCCGGACTAGCGGGGGGCCTTACAATGAGCAGTTCTTC.

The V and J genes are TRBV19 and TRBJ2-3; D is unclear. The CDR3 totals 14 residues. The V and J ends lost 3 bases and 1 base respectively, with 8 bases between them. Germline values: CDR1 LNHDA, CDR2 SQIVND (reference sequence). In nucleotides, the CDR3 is TGTGCCAGTAGTATTCTAGACGGCACAGATACGCAGTATTTT. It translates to CASSILDGTDTQYF.

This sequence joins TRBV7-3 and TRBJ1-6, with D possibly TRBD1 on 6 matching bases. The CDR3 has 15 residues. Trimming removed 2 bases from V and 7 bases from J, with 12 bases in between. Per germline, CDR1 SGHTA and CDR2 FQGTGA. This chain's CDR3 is CASSLFQGKNSPLHF. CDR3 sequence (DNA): TGTGCCAGCAGCTTATTTCAGGGGAAGAATTCACCCCTCCACTTT.

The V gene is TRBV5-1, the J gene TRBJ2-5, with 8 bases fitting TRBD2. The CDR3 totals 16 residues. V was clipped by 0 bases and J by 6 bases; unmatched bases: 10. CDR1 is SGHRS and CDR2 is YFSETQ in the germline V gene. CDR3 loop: CASSLGLAGSIKTQYF. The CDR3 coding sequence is TGCGCCAGCAGCTTGGGGTTAGCGGGGAGCATAAAGACCCAGTACTTC.

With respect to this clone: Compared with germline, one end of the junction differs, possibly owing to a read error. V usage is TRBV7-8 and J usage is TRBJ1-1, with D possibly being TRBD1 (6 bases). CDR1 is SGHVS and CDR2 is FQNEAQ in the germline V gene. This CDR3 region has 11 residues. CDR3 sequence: CASSLTDRPYF. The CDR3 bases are TGTGCCAGCAGCCTTACAGACAGGCCTTACTTT.

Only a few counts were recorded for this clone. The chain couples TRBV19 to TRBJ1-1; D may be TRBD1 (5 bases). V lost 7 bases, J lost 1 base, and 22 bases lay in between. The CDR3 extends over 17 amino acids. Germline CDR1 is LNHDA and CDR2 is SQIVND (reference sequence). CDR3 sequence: CASNQWQGGIGNTEAFF. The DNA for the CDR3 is TGTGCCAGTAACCAGTGGCAGGGTGGGATCGGGAACACTGAAGCTTTCTTT.

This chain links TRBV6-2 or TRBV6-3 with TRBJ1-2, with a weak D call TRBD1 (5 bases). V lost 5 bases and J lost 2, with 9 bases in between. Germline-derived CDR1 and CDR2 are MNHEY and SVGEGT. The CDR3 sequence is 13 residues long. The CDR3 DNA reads TGTGCCAGCAGTGCTTCAGGGAACTATGGCTACACCTTC. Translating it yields CASSASGNYGYTF.

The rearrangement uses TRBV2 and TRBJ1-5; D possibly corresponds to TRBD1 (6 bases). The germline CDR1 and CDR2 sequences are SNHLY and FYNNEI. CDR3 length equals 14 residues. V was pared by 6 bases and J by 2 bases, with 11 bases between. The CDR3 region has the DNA TGTGCCAGCAGAACACAGGGAGGCAATCAGCCCCAGCATTTT. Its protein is CASRTQGGNQPQHF.

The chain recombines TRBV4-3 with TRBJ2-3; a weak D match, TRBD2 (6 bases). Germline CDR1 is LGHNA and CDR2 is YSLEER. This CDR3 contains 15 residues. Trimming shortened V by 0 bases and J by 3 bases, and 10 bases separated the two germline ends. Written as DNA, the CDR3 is TGCGCCAGCAGCCAAGATGGGGGGAGGACAGATACGCAGTATTTT. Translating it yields CASSQDGGRTDTQYF.

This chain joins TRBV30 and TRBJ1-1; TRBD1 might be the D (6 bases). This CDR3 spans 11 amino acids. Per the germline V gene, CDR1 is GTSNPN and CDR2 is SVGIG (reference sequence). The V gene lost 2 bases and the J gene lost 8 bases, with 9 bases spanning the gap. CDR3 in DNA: TGTGCCTGGAGTCCAGGACAGGAAGCTTTCTTT. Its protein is CAWSPGQEAFF.

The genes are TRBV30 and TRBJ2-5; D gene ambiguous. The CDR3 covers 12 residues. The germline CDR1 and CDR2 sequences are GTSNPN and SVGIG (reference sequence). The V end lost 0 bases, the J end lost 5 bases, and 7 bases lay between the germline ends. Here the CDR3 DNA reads TGTGCCTGGAGTGTGGGCACTGAGACCCAGTACTTC. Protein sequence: CAWSVGTETQYF. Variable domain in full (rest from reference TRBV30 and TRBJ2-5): SQTIHQWPATLVQPVGSPLSLECTVEGTSNPNLYWYRQAAGRGLQLLFYSVGIGQISSEVPQNLSASRPQDRQFILSSKKLLLSDSGFYLCAWSVGTETQYFGPGTRLLVL.

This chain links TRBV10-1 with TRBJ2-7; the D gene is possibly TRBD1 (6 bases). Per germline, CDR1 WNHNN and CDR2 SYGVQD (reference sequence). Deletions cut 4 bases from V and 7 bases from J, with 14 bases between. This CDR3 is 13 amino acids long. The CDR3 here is CASSVNRATEQYF. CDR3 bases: TGCGCCAGCAGTGTTAACAGGGCCACGGAGCAGTACTTC.

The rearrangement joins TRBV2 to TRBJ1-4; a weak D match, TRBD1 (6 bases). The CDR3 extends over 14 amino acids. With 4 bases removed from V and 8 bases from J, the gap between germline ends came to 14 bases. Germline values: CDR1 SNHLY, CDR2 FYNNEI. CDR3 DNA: TGTGCCAGCAGTGCGATCTCAGGGGTCGAAAAACTGTTTTTT. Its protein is CASSAISGVEKLFF.

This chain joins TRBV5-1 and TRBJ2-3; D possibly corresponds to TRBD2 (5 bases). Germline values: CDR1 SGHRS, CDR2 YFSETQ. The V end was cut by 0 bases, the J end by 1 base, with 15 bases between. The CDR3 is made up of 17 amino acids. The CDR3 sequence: CASSLAPTMVGTDTQYF. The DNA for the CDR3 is TGCGCCAGCAGCTTGGCCCCGACTATGGTAGGCACAGATACGCAGTATTTT.

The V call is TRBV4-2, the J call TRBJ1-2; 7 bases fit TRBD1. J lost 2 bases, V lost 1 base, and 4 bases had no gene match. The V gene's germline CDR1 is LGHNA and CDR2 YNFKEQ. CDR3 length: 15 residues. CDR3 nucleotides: TGTGCCAGCAGCCAAGGAGCAGGGGGGAACTATGGCTACACCTTC. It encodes CASSQGAGGNYGYTF.

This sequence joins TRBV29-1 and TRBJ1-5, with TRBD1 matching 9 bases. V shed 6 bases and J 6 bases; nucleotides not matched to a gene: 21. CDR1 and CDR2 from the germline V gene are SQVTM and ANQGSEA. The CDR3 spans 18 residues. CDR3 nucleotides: TGCAGCGTGGAGGGGCCGGGACAGGGTCCTACGAGGTCTCAGCCCCAGCATTTT. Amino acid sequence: CSVEGPGQGPTRSQPQHF.

As DNA, the CDR3 is TGCGCCAGCAGCTGGGACAGTCCCAATCAGCCCCAGCATTTT. Encoded protein: CASSWDSPNQPQHF. The gene calls are TRBV5-1 and TRBJ1-5, with TRBD1 matching 7 bases. Trimming at V came to 3 bases and at J to 3 bases, leaving 3 bases not matched to a gene. Germline CDR1 SGHRS, CDR2 YFSETQ. The CDR3 runs to 14 residues.

CDR3 region: CASSMGGDQPQHF. In DNA form, the CDR3 reads TGTGCCAGTAGTATGGGAGGGGACCAGCCCCAGCATTTT. The chain is built from TRBV19 and TRBJ1-5, with TRBD1 as a possible D gene (5 bases). CDR3 size: 13 residues. The germline V gene has CDR1 LNHDA and CDR2 SQIVND (reference sequence). V lost 3 bases to trimming and J lost 7 bases, with 10 bases between them.

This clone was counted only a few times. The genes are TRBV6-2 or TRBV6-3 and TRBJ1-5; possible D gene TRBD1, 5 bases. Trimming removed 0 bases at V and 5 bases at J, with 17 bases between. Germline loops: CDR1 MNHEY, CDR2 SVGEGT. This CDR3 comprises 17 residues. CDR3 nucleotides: TGTGCCAGCAGTTACTCCGGGGTGGGGGAGGCGGATCAGCCCCAGCATTTT. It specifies CASSYSGVGEADQPQHF.